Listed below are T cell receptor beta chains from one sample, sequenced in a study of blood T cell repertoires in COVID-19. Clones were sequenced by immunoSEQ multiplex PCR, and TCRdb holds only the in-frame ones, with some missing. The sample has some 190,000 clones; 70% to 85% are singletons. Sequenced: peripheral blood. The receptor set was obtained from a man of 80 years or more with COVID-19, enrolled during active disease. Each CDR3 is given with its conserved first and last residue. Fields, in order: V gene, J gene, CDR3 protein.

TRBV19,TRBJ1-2,CATCPGQFPYGYTF
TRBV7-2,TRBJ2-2,CASSLIRAGELFF
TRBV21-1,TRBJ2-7,CASSKKGTKGSNYEQYF
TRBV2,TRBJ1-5,CASSENRGQGTPWGNQPQHF
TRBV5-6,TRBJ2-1,CASSFWRGVRGNEQFF
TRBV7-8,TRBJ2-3,CASSLVLAGVTTDTQYF
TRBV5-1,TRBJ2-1,CASSTGLTSSYNEQFF
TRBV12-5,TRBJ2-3,CASAKEGSTDTQYF
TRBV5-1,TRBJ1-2,CASSLGFSLGDGYTF
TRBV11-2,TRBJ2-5,CASSLSGGGYSETQYF
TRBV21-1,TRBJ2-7,CASSSKCQGRYEQYF
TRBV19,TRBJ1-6,CASSKEGLWSPLHF
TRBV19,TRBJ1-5,CASSQTGGAPGPQHF
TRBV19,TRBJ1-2,CASTRTGSSVNYGYTF
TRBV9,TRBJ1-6,CASSVAGGGGSNSPLHF
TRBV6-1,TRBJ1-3,CASSELQGGTAGNTIYF
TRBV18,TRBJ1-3,CASSLGQGTGNTIYF
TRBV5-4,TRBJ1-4,CASSLGSGGAGEKLFF
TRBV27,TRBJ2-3,CASGRGAGGPDTQYF
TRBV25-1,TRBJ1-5,CASSDNLGGHNQPQHF
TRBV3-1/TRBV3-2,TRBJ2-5,CASSHAGTPLETQYF
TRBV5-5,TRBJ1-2,CASSLVEDYGYTF
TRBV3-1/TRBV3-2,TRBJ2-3,CASSQMLAGSTDTQYF
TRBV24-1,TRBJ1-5,CATSDSDSQPQHF
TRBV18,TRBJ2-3,CASSPPRQGPSTDTQYF
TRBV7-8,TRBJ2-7,CASSPRTGPSYEQYF
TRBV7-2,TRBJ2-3,CASSLGTITDTQYF
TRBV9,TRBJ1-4,CASSPTIRTANEKLFF
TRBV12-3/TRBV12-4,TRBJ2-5,CASSPSRLRAQYF
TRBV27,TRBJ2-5,CASSSRLAGAETQYF
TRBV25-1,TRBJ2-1,CASSEYRGDKYNEQFF
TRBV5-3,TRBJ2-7,CARSLVQVYEQYF
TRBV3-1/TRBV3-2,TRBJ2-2,CASSPVLTGELFF
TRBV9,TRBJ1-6,CASSAEANNSPLHF
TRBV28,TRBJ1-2,CASSLTGAIYGYTF
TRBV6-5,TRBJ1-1,CASISFGRENTEAFF
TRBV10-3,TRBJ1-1,CAISDPVYTEAFF
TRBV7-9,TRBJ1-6,CASGRAIMLGDSPLHF
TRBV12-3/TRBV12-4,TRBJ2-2,CASKREWSGELFF
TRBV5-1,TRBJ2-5,CASSFNSQETQYF
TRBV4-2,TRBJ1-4,CASSHGDRGNNEKLFF
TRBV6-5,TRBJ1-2,CASSYGGNGYTF
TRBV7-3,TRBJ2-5,CASSPSRRGGKETQYF
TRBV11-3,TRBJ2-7,CASSLTVYEQYF
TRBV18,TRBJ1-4,CASSLAWSTNEKLFF
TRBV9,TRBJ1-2,CASSVDIGGYGYTF
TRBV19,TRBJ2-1,CASKKDTSYNEQFF
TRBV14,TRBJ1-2,CASSPDRLIGYTF
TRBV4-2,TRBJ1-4,CASRAGAYVNEKLFF
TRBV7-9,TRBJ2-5,CASSPGTGRETQYF
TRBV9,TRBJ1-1,CASSSGGDTEAFF
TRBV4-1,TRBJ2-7,CASSPRPDRGLSYEQYF
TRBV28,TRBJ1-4,CASRPAGGRMNEKLFF
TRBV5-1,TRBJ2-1,CASSLRGAYNEQFF
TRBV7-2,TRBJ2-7,CASSLDYRGEREQYF
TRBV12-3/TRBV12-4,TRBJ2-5,CASSMTGVETQYF
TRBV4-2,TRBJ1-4,CASSQDPTGYEKLFF
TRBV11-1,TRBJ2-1,CASSLGIRDNEQFF
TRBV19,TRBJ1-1,CASSGNRGLRAFF
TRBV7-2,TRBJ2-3,CASSSADTQYF